This T cell receptor (beta chain) was recovered during a study of blood T cells in healthy people across ages. Primed by a sample-barcoded 5' primer and a J-beta primer mix, a second PCR proceeded for 7 to 11 cycles. TCRdb itself ran the 5' RACE reads through MiXCR, one entry per CDR3 protein. The profile shows 750,000 to 950,000 distinct CDR3 sequences, 25% to 30% of them singletons. Per germline, CDR1 SEHNR and CDR2 FQNEAQ (reference sequence). CDR3 length: 13 amino acids. V was pared by 1 base and J by 6 bases, with 9 bases between. A few counts support this clonotype. In addition, the sample was reused for a study of T cells of mothers and their children.

The sample was blood. The sequence was collected from a woman aged 40 to 49 in good health. V is TRBV7-9 and J is TRBJ1-1, with a possible D match to TRBD1 (5 bases). As DNA, the CDR3 is TGTGCCAGCAGCTTAGGGGGGTACGCTGAAGCTTTCTTT. This gives the protein CASSLGGYAEAFF.